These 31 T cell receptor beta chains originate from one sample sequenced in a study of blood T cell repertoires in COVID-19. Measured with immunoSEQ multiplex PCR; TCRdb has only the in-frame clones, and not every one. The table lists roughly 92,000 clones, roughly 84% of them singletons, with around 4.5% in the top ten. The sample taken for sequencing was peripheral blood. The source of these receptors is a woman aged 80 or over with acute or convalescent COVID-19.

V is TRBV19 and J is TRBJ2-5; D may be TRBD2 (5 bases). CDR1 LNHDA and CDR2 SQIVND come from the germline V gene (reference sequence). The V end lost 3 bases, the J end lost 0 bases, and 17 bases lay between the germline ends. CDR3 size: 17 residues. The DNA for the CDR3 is TGTGCCAGTAGTATTTCGAGCGGAACTTCGTACCAAGAGACCCAGTACTTC. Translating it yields CASSISSGTSYQETQYF.

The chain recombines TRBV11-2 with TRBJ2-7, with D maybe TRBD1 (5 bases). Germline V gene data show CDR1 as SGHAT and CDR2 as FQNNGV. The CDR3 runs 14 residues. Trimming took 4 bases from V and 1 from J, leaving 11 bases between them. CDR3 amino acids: CASSSTQGSYEQYF. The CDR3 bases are TGTGCCAGCAGCTCGACCCAGGGATCCTACGAGCAGTACTTC.

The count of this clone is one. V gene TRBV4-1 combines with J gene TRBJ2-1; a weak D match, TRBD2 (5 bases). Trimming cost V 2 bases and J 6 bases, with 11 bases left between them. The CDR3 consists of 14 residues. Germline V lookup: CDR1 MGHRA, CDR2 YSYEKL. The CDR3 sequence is CASSQYQTSNEQFF. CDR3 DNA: TGCGCCAGCAGCCAATACCAAACTAGCAATGAGCAGTTCTTC.

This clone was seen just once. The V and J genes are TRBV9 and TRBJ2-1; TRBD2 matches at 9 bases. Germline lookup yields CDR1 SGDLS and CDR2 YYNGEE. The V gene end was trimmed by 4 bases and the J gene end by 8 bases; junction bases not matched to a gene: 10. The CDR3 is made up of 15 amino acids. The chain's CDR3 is CASSPGTSSAHEQFF. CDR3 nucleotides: TGTGCCAGCAGCCCAGGGACTAGCTCAGCCCATGAGCAGTTCTTC.

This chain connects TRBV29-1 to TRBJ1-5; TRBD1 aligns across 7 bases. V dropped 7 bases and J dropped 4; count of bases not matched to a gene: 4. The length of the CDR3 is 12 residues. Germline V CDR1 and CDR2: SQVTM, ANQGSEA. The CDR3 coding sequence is TGCAGCGCTGGGGGACAGAATCAGCCCCAGCATTTT. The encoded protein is CSAGGQNQPQHF.

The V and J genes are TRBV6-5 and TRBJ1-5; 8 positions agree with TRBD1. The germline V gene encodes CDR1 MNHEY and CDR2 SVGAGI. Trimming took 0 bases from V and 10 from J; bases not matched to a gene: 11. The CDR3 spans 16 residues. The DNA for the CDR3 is TGTGCCAGCAGTTACTCGGGAGCAGGGGGCGTATATCCCCAGCATTTT. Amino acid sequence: CASSYSGAGGVYPQHF.

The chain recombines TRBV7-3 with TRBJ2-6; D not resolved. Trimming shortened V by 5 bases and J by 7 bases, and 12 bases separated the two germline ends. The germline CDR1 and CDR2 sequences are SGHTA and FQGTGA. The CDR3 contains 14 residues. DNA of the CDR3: TGTGCCAGCAGCCCTGACATTACAGCCAACGTCCTGACTTTC. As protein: CASSPDITANVLTF.

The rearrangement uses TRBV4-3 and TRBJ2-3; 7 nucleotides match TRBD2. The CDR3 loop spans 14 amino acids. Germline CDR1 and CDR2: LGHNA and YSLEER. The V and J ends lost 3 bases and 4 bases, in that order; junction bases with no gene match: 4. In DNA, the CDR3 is TGCGCCAGCAGCCAGGGAGGGAGCTCAGATACGCAGTATTTT. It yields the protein CASSQGGSSDTQYF.

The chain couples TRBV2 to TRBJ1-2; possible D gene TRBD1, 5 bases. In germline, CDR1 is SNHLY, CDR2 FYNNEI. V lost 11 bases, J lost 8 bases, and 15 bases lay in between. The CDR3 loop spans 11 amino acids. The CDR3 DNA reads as TGTGCCGGGTGGGGGGAGGCAGGCTACACCTTC. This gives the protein CAGWGEAGYTF.

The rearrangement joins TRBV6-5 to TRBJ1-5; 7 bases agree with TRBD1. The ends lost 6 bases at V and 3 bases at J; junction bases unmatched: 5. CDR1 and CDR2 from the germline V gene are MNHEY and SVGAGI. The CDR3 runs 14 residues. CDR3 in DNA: TGTGCCAGCAGACAGGGGTCCCTCAATCAGCCCCAGCATTTT. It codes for CASRQGSLNQPQHF.

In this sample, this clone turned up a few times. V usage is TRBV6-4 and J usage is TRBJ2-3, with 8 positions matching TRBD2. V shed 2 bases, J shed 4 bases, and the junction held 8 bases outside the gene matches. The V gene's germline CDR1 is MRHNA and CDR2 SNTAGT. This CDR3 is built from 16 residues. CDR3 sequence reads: CASSDEAGAKADTQYF. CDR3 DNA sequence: TGTGCCAGCAGTGACGAAGCGGGAGCGAAGGCAGATACGCAGTATTTT.

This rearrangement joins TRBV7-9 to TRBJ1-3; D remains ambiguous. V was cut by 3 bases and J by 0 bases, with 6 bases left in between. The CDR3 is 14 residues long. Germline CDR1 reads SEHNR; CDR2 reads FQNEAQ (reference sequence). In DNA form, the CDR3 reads TGTGCCAGCAGCTTTGGACTCTCTGGAAACACCATATATTTT. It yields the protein CASSFGLSGNTIYF.

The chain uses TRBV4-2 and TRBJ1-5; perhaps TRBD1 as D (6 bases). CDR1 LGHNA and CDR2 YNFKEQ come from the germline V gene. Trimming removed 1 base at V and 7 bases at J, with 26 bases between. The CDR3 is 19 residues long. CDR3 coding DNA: TGTGCCAGCAGCCAAGGTTTTAGAGGACAGAGAAGGGCGAGACAGCCCCAGCATTTT. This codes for CASSQGFRGQRRARQPQHF.

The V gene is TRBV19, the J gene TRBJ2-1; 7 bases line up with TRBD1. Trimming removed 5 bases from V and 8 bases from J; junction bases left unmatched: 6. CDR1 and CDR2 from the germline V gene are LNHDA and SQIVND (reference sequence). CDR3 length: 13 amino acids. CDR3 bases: TGTGCCAGTAGTTGGCAGGGGGTCTATGAGCAGTTCTTC. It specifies CASSWQGVYEQFF.

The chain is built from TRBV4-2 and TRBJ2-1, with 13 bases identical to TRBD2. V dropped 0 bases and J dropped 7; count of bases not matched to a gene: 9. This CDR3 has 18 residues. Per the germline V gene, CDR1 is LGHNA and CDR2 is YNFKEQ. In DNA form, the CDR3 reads TGTGCCAGCAGCCAAGATTCTCGACTAGCGGGGGGAGGGAATGAGCAGTTCTTC. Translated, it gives CASSQDSRLAGGGNEQFF.

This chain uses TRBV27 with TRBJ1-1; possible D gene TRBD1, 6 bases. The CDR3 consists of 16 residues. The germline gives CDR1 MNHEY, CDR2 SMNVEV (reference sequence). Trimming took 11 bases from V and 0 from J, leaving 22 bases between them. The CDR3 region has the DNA TGTGCCTCGAGGGGCAGGGGAAGGGTCATGAACACTGAAGCTTTCTTT. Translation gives CASRGRGRVMNTEAFF.

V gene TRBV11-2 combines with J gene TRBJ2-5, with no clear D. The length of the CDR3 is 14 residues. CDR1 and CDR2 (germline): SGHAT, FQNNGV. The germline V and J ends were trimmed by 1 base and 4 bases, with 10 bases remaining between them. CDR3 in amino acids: CASSLGHGLETQYF. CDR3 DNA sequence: TGTGCCAGCAGCTTAGGACACGGTTTAGAGACCCAGTACTTC.

In nucleotides, the CDR3 is TGTGCCAGCTCGGGACTAGCCGATGAGCAGTTCTTC. Its protein is CASSGLADEQFF. The V and J genes are TRBV18 and TRBJ2-1, with 9 bases aligning to TRBD2. J was trimmed by 8 bases and V by 6 bases; bases with no gene match: 2. Germline-derived CDR1 and CDR2 are KGHSH and LQKENI. The CDR3 spans 12 residues.

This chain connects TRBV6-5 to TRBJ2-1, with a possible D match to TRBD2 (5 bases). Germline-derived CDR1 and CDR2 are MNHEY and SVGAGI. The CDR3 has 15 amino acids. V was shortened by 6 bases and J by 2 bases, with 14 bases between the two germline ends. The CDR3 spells CASRPLAGPYNEQFF. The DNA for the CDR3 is TGTGCCAGCAGGCCGCTAGCTGGGCCCTACAATGAGCAGTTCTTC.

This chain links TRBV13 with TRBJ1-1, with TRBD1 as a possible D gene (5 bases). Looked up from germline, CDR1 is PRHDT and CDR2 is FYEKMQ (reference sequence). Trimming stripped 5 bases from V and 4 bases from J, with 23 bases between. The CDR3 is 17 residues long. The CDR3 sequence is CASSLQMTGGLVTEAFF. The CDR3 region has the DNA TGTGCCAGCAGCCTACAGATGACCGGGGGTCTTGTCACTGAAGCTTTCTTT. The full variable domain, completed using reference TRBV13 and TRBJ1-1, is AAGVIQSPRHLIKEKRETATLKCYPIPRHDTVYWYQQGPGQDPQFLISFYEKMQSDKGSIPDRFSAQQFSDYHSELNMSSLELGDSALYFCASSLQMTGGLVTEAFFGQGTRLTVV.

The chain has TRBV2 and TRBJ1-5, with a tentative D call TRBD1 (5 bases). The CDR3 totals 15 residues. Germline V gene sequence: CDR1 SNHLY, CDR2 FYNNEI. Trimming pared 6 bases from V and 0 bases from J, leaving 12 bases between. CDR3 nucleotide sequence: TGTGCCAGCAGACCAGGGTTATATAGCAATCAGCCCCAGCATTTT. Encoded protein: CASRPGLYSNQPQHF.

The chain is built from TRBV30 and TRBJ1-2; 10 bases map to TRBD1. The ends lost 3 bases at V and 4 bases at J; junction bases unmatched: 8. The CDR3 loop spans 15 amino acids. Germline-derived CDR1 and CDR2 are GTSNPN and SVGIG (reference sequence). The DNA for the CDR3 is TGTGCCTGGAGGCCGGGACAGGGGCCCTCCTATGGCTACACCTTC. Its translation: CAWRPGQGPSYGYTF.

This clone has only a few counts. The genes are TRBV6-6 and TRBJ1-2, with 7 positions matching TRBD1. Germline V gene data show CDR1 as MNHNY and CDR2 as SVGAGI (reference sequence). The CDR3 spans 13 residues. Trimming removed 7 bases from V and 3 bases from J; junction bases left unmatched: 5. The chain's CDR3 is CASKGDSHYGYTF. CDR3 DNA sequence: TGTGCCAGCAAGGGGGACAGCCACTATGGCTACACCTTC.

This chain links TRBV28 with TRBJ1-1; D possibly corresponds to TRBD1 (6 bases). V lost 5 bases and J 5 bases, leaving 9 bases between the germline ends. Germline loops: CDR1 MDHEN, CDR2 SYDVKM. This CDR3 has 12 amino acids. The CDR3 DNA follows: TGTGCCAGCAGTCGGGACACTACTGAAGCTTTCTTT. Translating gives CASSRDTTEAFF.

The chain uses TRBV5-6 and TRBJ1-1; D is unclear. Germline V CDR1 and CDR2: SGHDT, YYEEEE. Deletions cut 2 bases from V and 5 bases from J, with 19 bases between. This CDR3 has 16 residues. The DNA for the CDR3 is TGTGCCAGCAGCTTTTCTCGTGTAGGAGGGCGGACTGAAGCTTTCTTT. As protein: CASSFSRVGGRTEAFF.

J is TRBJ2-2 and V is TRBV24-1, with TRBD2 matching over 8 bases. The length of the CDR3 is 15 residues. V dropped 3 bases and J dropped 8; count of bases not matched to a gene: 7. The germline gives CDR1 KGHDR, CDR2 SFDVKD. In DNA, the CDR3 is TGTGCCACCAGTGATCCTAGCGGGCTATCTGGGGAGCTGTTTTTT. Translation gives CATSDPSGLSGELFF.

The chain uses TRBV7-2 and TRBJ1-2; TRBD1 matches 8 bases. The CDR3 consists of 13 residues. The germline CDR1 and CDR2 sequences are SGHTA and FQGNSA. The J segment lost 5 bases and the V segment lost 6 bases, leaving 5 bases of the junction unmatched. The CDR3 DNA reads TGTGCCAGCAGGGTGACAGGGGAGTATGGCTACACCTTC. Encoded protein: CASRVTGEYGYTF.

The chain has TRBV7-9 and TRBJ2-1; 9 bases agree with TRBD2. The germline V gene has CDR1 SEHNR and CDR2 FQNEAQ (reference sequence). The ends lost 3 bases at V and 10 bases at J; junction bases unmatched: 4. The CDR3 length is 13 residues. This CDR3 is CASSFSGSGEQFF. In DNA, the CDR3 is TGTGCCAGCAGCTTTAGCGGGAGTGGGGAGCAGTTCTTC.

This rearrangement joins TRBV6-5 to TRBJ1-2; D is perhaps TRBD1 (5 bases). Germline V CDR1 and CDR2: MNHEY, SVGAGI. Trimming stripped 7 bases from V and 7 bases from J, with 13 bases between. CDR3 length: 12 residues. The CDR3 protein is CASTTGGGGYTF. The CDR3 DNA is TGTGCCAGCACCACGGGGGGGGGTGGCTACACCTTC.

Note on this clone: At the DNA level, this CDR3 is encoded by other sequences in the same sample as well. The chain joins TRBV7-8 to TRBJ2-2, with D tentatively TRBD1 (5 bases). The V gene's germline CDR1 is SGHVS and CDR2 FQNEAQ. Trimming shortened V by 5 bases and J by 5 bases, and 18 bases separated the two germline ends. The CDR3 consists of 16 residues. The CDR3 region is CASSPTTEFNTGELFF. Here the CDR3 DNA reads TGTGCCAGCAGCCCAACGACAGAATTTAATACCGGGGAGCTGTTTTTT.

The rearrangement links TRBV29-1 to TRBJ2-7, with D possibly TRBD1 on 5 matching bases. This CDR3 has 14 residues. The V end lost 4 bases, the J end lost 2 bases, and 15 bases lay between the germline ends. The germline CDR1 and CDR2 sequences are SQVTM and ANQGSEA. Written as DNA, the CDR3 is TGCAGCGTTGCCGGGTGGGGCCAGACCTACGAGCAGTACTTC. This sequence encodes CSVAGWGQTYEQYF.